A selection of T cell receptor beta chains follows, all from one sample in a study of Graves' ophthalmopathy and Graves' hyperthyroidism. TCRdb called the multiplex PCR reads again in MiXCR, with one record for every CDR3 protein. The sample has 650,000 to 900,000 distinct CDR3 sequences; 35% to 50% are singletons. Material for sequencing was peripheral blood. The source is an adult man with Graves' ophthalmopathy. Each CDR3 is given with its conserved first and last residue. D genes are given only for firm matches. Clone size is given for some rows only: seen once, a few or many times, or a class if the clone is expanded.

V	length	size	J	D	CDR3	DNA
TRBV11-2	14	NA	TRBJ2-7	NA	CASSLESGAYEQYF	TGTGCCAGCAGCTTAGAATCGGGGGCATACGAGCAGTACTTC
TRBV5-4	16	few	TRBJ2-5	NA	CASSLGFGDPEETQYF	TGTGCCAGCAGCTTGGGGTTTGGGGATCCGGAAGAGACCCAGTACTTC
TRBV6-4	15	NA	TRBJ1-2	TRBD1	CASSGTGVTSYGYTF	TGTGCCAGCAGCGGGACAGGGGTCACTAGCTATGGCTACACCTTC
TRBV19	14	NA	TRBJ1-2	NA	CASSIERGNYGYTF	TGTGCCAGTAGTATAGAACGGGGCAACTATGGCTACACCTTC
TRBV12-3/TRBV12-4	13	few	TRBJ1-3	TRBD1	CASSITGDNTIYF	TGTGCCAGCAGTATAACAGGGGACAACACCATATATTTT
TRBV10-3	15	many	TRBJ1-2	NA	CAISESTETNYGYTF	TGTGCCATCAGTGAGTCGACAGAGACAAACTATGGCTACACCTTC
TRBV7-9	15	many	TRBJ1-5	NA	CASSSDSYSNQPQHF	TGTGCCAGCAGCTCGGACAGCTATAGCAATCAGCCCCAGCATTTT
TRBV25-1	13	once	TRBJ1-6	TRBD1	CASGQGANSPLHF	TGTGCCAGCGGACAGGGTGCTAATTCACCCCTCCACTTT
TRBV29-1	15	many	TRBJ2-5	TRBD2	CSVEVGLAGGETQYF	TGCAGCGTTGAAGTAGGTCTAGCGGGGGGAGAGACCCAGTACTTC
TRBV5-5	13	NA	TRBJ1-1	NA	CASSRRLKAEAFF	TGTGCCAGCAGCCGGAGATTGAAGGCTGAAGCTTTCTTT
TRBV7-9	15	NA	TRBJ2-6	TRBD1	CASSSTGQGANVLTF	TGTGCCAGCAGCTCCACGGGACAGGGGGCCAACGTCCTGACTTTC
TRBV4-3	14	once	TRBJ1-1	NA	CASSQERPNTEAFF	TGCGCCAGCAGCCAAGAAAGACCCAACACTGAAGCTTTCTTT
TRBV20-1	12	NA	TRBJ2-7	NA	CSASRGDGEQYF	TGCAGTGCTAGCCGTGGGGATGGCGAGCAGTACTTC
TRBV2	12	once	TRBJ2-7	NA	CASSVFSSEQYF	TGTGCCAGCAGTGTGTTTAGTTCCGAGCAGTACTTC
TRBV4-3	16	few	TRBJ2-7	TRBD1	CASSQDVGQGAHEQYF	TGCGCCAGCAGCCAAGATGTCGGACAGGGGGCCCACGAGCAGTACTTC
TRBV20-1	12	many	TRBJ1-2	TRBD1	CSASQGAEGYTF	TGCAGTGCTTCTCAGGGGGCTGAGGGCTACACCTTC
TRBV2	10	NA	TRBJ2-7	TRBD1	CASEGGGSSF	TGTGCCAGTGAAGGGGGCGGATCTTCCTTC
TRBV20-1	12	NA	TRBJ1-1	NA	CSASPVSVWAFF	TGCAGTGCGTCCCCGGTCTCGGTGTGGGCTTTCTTT
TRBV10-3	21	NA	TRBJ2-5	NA	CAISREERRGGYTFGSGTQYF	NA
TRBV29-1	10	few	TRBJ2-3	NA	CSVASDTQYF	TGCAGCGTCGCCTCAGATACGCAGTATTTT
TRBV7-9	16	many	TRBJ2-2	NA	CASSLGLAANTGELFF	TGTGCCAGCAGCCTAGGATTAGCGGCGAACACCGGGGAGCTGTTTTTT
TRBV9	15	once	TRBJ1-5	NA	CASIPSGARGQPQHF	TGTGCCAGCATCCCATCGGGGGCCCGGGGCCAGCCCCAGCATTTT